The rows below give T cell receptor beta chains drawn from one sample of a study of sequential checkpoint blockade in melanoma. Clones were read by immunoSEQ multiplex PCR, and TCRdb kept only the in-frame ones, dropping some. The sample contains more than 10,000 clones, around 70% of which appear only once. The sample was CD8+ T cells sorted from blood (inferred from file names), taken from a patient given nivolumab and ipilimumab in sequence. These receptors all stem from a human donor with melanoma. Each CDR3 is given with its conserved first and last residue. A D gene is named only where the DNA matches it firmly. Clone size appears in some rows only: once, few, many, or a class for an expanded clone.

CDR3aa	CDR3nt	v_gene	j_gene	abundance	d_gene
CASSYRTGNTEAFF	TGTGCCAGTAGCTACAGGACGGGGAACACTGAAGCTTTCTTT	TRBV19	TRBJ1-1	.	.
CSAAGGLSNYGYTF	TGCAGCGCCGCAGGGGGCCTCTCTAACTATGGCTACACCTTC	TRBV29-1	TRBJ1-2	.	TRBD1
CSAPGLAGGRFDEQFF	TGCAGCGCCCCTGGACTAGCGGGAGGGAGGTTCGATGAGCAGTTCTTC	TRBV29-1	TRBJ2-1	once	TRBD2
CASSIDSGGPYNEQFF	TGTGCCAGTAGTATAGATTCGGGGGGACCTTACAATGAGCAGTTCTTC	TRBV19	TRBJ2-1	once	TRBD2
CASNSASYNEQFF	TGTGCCAGCAACTCCGCCTCCTACAATGAGCAGTTCTTC	TRBV5-5	TRBJ2-1	.	.
CASSLTPMDRGTNGYTF	TGCGCCAGCAGCCTCACCCCGATGGACAGGGGGACCAATGGCTACACCTTC	TRBV5-1	TRBJ1-2	.	TRBD1
CASSPTTSGTLRTGELFF	TGTGCCAGCAGCCCAACGACTAGCGGGACGTTAAGGACCGGGGAGCTGTTTTTT	TRBV5-6	TRBJ2-2	.	TRBD2
CASSREQYSSTDTQYF	TGTGCCAGCAGCCGGGAACAGTATTCTAGCACAGATACGCAGTATTTT	TRBV6-4	TRBJ2-3	few	.
CASSLDNSWETQYF	TGTGCCAGCAGCTTAGATAACTCCTGGGAGACCCAGTACTTC	TRBV7-8	TRBJ2-5	.	.
CASTPLTGKLNEQYF	TGTGCCAGCACCCCCCTGACAGGGAAATTGAACGAGCAGTACTTC	TRBV2	TRBJ2-7	.	TRBD1
CAISESMAGSYNEQFF	TGTGCCATCAGTGAGTCGATGGCGGGCTCCTACAATGAGCAGTTCTTC	TRBV10-3	TRBJ2-1	.	.
CASSDRGLEGNTIYF	TGTGCCAGCAGTGACAGGGGGCTAGAAGGAAACACTATATATTTT	TRBV6-4	TRBJ1-3	.	TRBD1
CASSPRGYGANVLTF	TGTGCCAGCAGTCCTAGGGGGTATGGGGCCAACGTCCTGACTTTC	TRBV6-5	TRBJ2-6	.	.
CASRTSGRADGELFF	TGTGCCAGCAGGACTAGCGGGAGGGCCGACGGGGAGCTGTTTTTT	TRBV9	TRBJ2-2	.	TRBD2
CASTPGQDSHEQYF	TGTGCCAGTACCCCAGGACAGGACAGCCACGAGCAGTACTTC	TRBV19	TRBJ2-7	.	TRBD1
CASRYRERRDF	TGTGCCAGCAGATATCGGGAGAGGCGGGATTTT	TRBV6-6	TRBJ2-3	.	.
CAWSVYRSSGANVLTF	TGTGCCTGGAGTGTATACAGAAGCTCTGGGGCCAACGTCCTGACTTTC	TRBV30	TRBJ2-6	.	.
CASSPQAGGLFETFEAFF	TGTGCCAGCAGCCCTCAGGCAGGGGGCCTTTTCGAAACCTTCGAAGCTTTCTTT	TRBV13	TRBJ1-1	.	TRBD1
CASSQTGLGDSPLHF	TGTGCCAGCAGCCAGACAGGGCTCGGGGATTCACCCCTCCACTTT	TRBV5-4	TRBJ1-6	.	TRBD1
CASSFLENTEAFF	TGTGCCAGCAGTTTTTTAGAGAACACTGAAGCTTTCTTT	TRBV6-1	TRBJ1-1	few	.
CASNRGSRGEQYF	TGTGCCAGCAATAGAGGCTCTCGGGGCGAGCAGTACTTC	TRBV6-6	TRBJ2-7	.	.
CASSQDYGQLNTEAFF	TGCGCCAGCAGCCAAGATTACGGACAGCTGAACACTGAAGCTTTCTTT	TRBV4-3	TRBJ1-1	.	.
CASSLDEAPRVQYF	TGTGCCAGCAGCTTAGATGAAGCGCCCCGGGTTCAGTACTTC	TRBV7-2	TRBJ2-4	once	.
CASKLETGGGQPQHF	TGTGCCAGCAAGCTAGAGACAGGGGGTGGTCAGCCCCAGCATTTT	TRBV2	TRBJ1-5	.	TRBD1
CATSDSLTHDEQFF	TGTGCCACCAGTGACTCCCTAACCCACGATGAGCAGTTCTTC	TRBV2	TRBJ2-1	.	.
CASSWTGGNNEQFF	TGCGCCAGCAGCTGGACAGGGGGTAACAATGAGCAGTTCTTC	TRBV5-1	TRBJ2-1	.	TRBD1
CASSLSAGGYYNEQFF	TGTGCCAGCAGTTTATCGGCGGGGGGTTACTACAATGAGCAGTTCTTC	TRBV27	TRBJ2-1	.	TRBD2
CASSEWDRGRTGELFF	TGTGCCAGCAGTGAATGGGACAGGGGGCGAACCGGGGAGCTGTTTTTT	TRBV6-1	TRBJ2-2	.	TRBD1
CASSSLYYEQYF	TGTGCCAGCAGCTCTCTATACTACGAGCAGTACTTC	TRBV5-6	TRBJ2-7	.	.
CASSVGQGPYEQYF	TGTGCCAGCAGCGTAGGACAGGGACCCTACGAGCAGTACTTC	TRBV9	TRBJ2-7	.	TRBD1
CASSHPWDRSSYEQYF	TGTGCCAGCAGCCATCCTTGGGACAGGAGCTCCTACGAGCAGTACTTC	TRBV7-9	TRBJ2-7	.	TRBD1
CASREIPTDLWYRGQETQYF	TGTGCCAGCAGAGAGATTCCGACGGATCTATGGTACCGGGGTCAAGAGACCCAGTACTTC	TRBV2	TRBJ2-5	.	.
CASSQWTGADGELFF	TGTGCCAGCAGCCAATGGACAGGGGCTGACGGGGAGCTGTTTTTT	TRBV6-6	TRBJ2-2	.	TRBD1
CASSPTGGGETQYF	TGTGCCAGCAGTCCCACAGGGGGTGGGGAGACCCAGTACTTC	TRBV6-6	TRBJ2-5	.	TRBD1
CASSVALNEQFF	TGTGCCAGCAGCGTAGCCCTTAATGAGCAGTTCTTC	TRBV9	TRBJ2-1	.	.
CASSADRGTQETQYF	TGTGCCAGCAGTGCTGACAGGGGCACTCAAGAGACCCAGTACTTC	TRBV2	TRBJ2-5	.	TRBD1
CASSYGIRGEKLFF	TGTGCCAGCAGTTACGGAATTCGGGGTGAAAAACTGTTTTTT	TRBV6-5	TRBJ1-4	once	.
CAISDSRHPEHF	TGTGCCATCAGTGATTCTCGACACCCCGAGCATTTT	TRBV10-3	TRBJ1-5	medium-sized	.
CASSLGQTNYGYTF	TGTGCCAGCAGCTTAGGACAGACGAACTATGGCTACACCTTC	TRBV11-3	TRBJ1-2	once	.
CASSLGTMGYEQYF	TGTGCCAGCAGCCTCGGGACAATGGGCTACGAGCAGTACTTC	TRBV6-5	TRBJ2-7	.	.
CASSEAGFRADTQYF	TGTGCCAGCAGTGAAGCTGGGTTTCGGGCAGATACGCAGTATTTT	TRBV2	TRBJ2-3	once	.
CASSPRTSGSRETQYF	TGTGCCAGCAGCCCTCGGACTAGCGGGAGTCGGGAGACCCAGTACTTC	TRBV7-2	TRBJ2-5	.	TRBD2
CASSVGGRNTGELFF	TGTGCCAGCAGCGTTGGAGGGAGGAACACCGGGGAGCTGTTTTTT	TRBV9	TRBJ2-2	.	.
CASSPPIEGGFPPGYTF	TGTGCCAGCAGCCCACCGATAGAAGGGGGCTTTCCCCCGGGCTACACCTTC	TRBV7-9	TRBJ1-2	once	TRBD1
CASSSSTRRETQYF	TGTGCCAGCAGCTCATCGACTAGACGAGAGACCCAGTACTTC	TRBV7-9	TRBJ2-5	.	.
CASSSTGREQYF	TGTGCCAGCAGCTCCACAGGGAGAGAGCAGTACTTC	TRBV11-3	TRBJ2-7	.	.
CASSVWAGNGYTF	TGTGCCAGCAGCGTATGGGCAGGTAACGGCTACACCTTC	TRBV9	TRBJ1-2	once	.
CASSVAGGIYNEQFF	TGTGCCAGCAGTGTGGCGGGGGGGATTTACAATGAGCAGTTCTTC	TRBV2	TRBJ2-1	.	TRBD2
CASSPGLAGVSGRYNEQFF	TGTGCCAGCAGTCCCGGACTAGCGGGAGTAAGTGGGAGGTACAATGAGCAGTTCTTC	TRBV27	TRBJ2-1	few	TRBD2
CAGRTGLSYEQYF	TGTGCCGGAAGGACAGGATTGTCCTACGAGCAGTACTTC	TRBV2	TRBJ2-7	.	TRBD1
CASRKGALSFF	TGCGCCAGCAGAAAGGGGGCTCTATCTTTCTTT	TRBV4-1	TRBJ1-1	once	TRBD1
CATSSTRDSVFHQPQHF	TGTGCCACCAGCAGTACCCGGGACAGCGTTTTTCATCAGCCCCAGCATTTT	TRBV15	TRBJ1-5	.	TRBD1
CASSSEAPSGGAYNEQFF	TGTGCCAGCAGCTCGGAGGCCCCGAGCGGGGGGGCATACAATGAGCAGTTCTTC	TRBV11-2	TRBJ2-1	.	TRBD2
CASSPRTGLNTEAFF	TGTGCCAGCAGCCCGAGGACAGGCTTGAACACTGAAGCTTTCTTT	TRBV7-9	TRBJ1-1	.	TRBD1